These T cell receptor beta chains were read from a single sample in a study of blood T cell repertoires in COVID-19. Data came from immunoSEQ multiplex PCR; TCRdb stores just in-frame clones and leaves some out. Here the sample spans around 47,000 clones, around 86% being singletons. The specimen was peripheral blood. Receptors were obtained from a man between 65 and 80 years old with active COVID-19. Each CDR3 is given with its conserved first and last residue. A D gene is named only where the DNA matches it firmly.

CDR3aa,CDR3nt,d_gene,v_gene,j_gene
CAICTRGLSSGANVLTF,TGTGCCATATGCACGAGGGGACTCTCGTCTGGGGCCAACGTCCTGACTTTC,.,TRBV6-4,TRBJ2-6
CASSSTRVGTEAFF,TGCGCCAGCAGCTCAACGAGGGTGGGCACTGAAGCTTTCTTT,.,TRBV5-1,TRBJ1-1
CASSFDASISGANVLTF,TGTGCCAGCAGTTTCGATGCCAGTATCTCTGGGGCCAACGTCCTGACTTTC,.,TRBV28,TRBJ2-6
CASTYPTGKRGNTEAFF,TGTGCCAGCACTTACCCTACAGGGAAAAGAGGGAACACTGAAGCTTTCTTT,.,TRBV6-2/TRBV6-3,TRBJ1-1
CASSFPLAGVVDTQYF,TGTGCCAGCAGCTTCCCACTAGCGGGGGTTGTAGATACGCAGTATTTT,TRBD2,TRBV7-2,TRBJ2-3
CASSLPGQGSNQPQHF,TGTGCCAGCAGTTTACCGGGACAGGGGAGTAATCAGCCCCAGCATTTT,TRBD1,TRBV28,TRBJ1-5
CASSFWGGGNQPQHF,TGCGCCAGCAGCTTTTGGGGAGGGGGCAATCAGCCCCAGCATTTT,.,TRBV5-1,TRBJ1-5
CATSDRYTGFGYTF,TGTGCCACCAGTGACCGATATACAGGGTTTGGCTACACCTTC,.,TRBV24-1,TRBJ1-2
CASSDTGHGYTF,TGTGCCAGCAGTGATACAGGGCACGGCTACACCTTC,.,TRBV12-3/TRBV12-4,TRBJ1-2
CATSREGLAYNEQFF,TGTGCCACCTCCAGGGAGGGACTCGCCTACAATGAGCAGTTCTTC,TRBD2,TRBV27,TRBJ2-1
CASSQDQSMGHRAAEAFF,TGCGCCAGCAGCCAAGATCAATCTATGGGACATCGCGCGGCTGAAGCTTTCTTT,.,TRBV4-1,TRBJ1-1
CASSEHSGRSYEQYF,TGTGCCAGCAGTGAACATTCTGGCAGGTCCTACGAGCAGTACTTC,.,TRBV25-1,TRBJ2-7
CASSLQGDYGYTF,TGTGCCAGCAGCCTACAGGGAGACTATGGCTACACCTTC,.,TRBV7-9,TRBJ1-2
CASSEIENSPLHF,TGTGCCAGCAGTGAAATTGAGAATTCACCCCTCCACTTT,.,TRBV6-1,TRBJ1-6
CASSLTGNTGELFF,TGCGCCAGCAGCCTTACAGGGAACACCGGGGAGCTGTTTTTT,.,TRBV4-1,TRBJ2-2
CAISRTSGGNNNEQFF,TGTGCCATCAGTCGGACTAGCGGGGGGAATAACAATGAGCAGTTCTTC,TRBD2,TRBV10-3,TRBJ2-1
CASSKGSGQGMTEAFF,TGTGCCAGCAGCAAGGGATCGGGACAGGGAATGACTGAAGCTTTCTTT,TRBD1,TRBV11-1,TRBJ1-1
CASSQEGVGGLYGYTF,TGCGCCAGCAGCCAGGAGGGGGTCGGGGGGCTCTATGGCTACACCTTC,.,TRBV4-3,TRBJ1-2
CASSYSRAQRTEAFF,TGTGCCAGCAGTTACTCGAGAGCCCAGCGGACTGAAGCTTTCTTT,.,TRBV6-5,TRBJ1-1
CASSLGGAGDPEAFF,TGTGCCAGCAGCTTAGGAGGGGCAGGGGACCCTGAAGCTTTCTTT,.,TRBV11-3,TRBJ1-1
CASSLGQNWGEQYF,TGCGCCAGCAGCTTGGGACAGAATTGGGGCGAGCAGTACTTC,.,TRBV5-1,TRBJ2-7
CAWSVGGQADTQYF,TGTGCCTGGAGTGTGGGGGGGCAGGCAGATACGCAGTATTTT,.,TRBV30,TRBJ2-3
CASSQESRFEQYF,TGTGCCAGCAGCCAAGAAAGTAGATTCGAGCAGTACTTC,.,TRBV4-2,TRBJ2-7